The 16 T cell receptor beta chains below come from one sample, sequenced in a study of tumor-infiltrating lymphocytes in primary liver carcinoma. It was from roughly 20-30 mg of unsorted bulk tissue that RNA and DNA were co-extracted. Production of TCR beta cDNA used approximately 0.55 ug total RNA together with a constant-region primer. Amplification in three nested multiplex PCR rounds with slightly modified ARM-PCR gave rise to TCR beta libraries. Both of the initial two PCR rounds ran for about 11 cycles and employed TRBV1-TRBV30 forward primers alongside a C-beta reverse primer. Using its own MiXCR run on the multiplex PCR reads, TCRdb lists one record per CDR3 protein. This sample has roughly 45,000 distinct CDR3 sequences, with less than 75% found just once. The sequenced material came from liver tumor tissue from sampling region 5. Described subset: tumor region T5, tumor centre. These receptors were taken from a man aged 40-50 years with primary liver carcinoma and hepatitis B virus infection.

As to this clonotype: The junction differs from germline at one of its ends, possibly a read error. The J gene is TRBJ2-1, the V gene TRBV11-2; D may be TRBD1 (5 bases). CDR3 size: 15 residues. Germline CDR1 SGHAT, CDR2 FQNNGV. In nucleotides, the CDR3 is TGTGTCAGCAGCTTACAAGGACCGACAGAGAATGAGCAGTTCTTC. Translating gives CVSSLQGPTENEQFF.

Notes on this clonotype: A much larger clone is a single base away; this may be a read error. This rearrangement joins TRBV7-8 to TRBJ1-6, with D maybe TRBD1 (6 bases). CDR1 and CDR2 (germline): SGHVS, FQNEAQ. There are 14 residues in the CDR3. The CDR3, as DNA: TGTGCCAACAGCTTTACAGGGCTGAATTCACCCCTCCACTTT. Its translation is CANSFTGLNSPLHF.

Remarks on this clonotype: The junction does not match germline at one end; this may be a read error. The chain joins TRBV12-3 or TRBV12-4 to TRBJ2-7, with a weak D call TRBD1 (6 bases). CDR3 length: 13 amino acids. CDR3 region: CASSQLGGYEQYF. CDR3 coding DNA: TGTGCCAGCAGCCAACTAGGGGGATACGAGCAGTATTTC.

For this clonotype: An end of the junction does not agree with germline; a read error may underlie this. CDR3 loop: CAGSQARGYNEQLF. The CDR3 nucleotides read TGCGCCGGCAGCCAGGCGAGAGGGTACAATGAGCAGCTCTTC. The rearrangement links TRBV4-1 to TRBJ2-1; a weak D match, TRBD2 (5 bases). CDR1 MGHRA and CDR2 YSYEKL come from the germline V gene. This CDR3 is 14 amino acids long.

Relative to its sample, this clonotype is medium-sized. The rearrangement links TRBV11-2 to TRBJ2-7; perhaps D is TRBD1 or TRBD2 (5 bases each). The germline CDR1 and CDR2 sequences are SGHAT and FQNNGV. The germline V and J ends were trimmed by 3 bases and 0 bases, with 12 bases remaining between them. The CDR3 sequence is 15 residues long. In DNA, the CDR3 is TGTGCCAGCAGCTTTGGGGGATGGGTCTCCTACGAGCAGTACTTC. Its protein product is CASSFGGWVSYEQYF. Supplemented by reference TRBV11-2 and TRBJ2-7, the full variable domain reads EAGVAQSPRYKIIEKRQSVAFWCNPISGHATLYWYQQILGQGPKLLIQFQNNGVVDDSQLPKDRFSAERLKGVDSTLKIQPAKLEDSAVYLCASSFGGWVSYEQYFGPGTRLTVT.

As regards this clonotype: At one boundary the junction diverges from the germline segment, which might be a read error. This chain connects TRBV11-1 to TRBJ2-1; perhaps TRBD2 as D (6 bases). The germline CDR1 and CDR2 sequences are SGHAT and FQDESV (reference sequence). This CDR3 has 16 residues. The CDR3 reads CVSSLGPGLPTHEQFF. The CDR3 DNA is TGCGTCAGCAGCTTAGGCCCGGGACTTCCTACGCATGAGCAGTTCTTC.

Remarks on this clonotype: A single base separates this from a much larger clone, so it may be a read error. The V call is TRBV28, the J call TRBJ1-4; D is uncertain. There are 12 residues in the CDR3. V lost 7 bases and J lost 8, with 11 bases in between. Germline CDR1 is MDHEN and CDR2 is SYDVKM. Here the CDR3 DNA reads TGTGCCAGCACCGGAGAGGACGAAAAACTGTTTTTT. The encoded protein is CASTGEDEKLFF.

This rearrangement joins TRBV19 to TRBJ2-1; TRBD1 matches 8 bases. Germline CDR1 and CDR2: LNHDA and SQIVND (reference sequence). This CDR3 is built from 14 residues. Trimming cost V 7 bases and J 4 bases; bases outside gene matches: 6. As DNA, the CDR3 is TGTGCCAGTACCAGGGGGCAGGGATACAATGAGCAGTTCTTC. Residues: CASTRGQGYNEQFF.

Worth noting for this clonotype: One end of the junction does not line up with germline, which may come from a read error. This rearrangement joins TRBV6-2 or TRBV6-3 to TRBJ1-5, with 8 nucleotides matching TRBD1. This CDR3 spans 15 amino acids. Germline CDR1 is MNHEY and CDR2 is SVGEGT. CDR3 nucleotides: TGTGCCAGCGGTTACCGCTCAGGGGGCAATCAACCCCAGCATTTT. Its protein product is CASGYRSGGNQPQHF.

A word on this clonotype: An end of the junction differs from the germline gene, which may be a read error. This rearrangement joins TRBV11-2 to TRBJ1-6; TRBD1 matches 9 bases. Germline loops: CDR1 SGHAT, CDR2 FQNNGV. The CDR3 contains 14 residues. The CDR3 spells CVSSLQGANSPHHF. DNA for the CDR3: TGTGTCAGCAGCTTACAGGGGGCGAATTCACCGCACCACTTT. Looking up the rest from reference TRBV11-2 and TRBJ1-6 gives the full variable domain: EAGVAQSPRYKIIEKRQSVAFWCNPISGHATLYWYQQILGQGPKLLIQFQNNGVVDDSQLPKDRFSAERLKGVDSTLKIQPAKLEDSAVYLCVSSLQGANSPHHFGNGTRLTVT.

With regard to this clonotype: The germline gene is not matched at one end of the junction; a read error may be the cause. This chain's CDR3 is CASGFGAGTVNTEAFF. CDR3 DNA: TGTGCCAGCGGCTTTGGGGCCGGGACAGTGAACACTGAAGCTTTCTTT. V and J are TRBV5-4 and TRBJ1-1; 7 bases agree with TRBD1. This CDR3 is built from 16 residues. Per the germline V gene, CDR1 is SGHNT and CDR2 is YYREEE (reference sequence). The full variable domain, its missing parts supplied by reference TRBV5-4 and TRBJ1-1, is ETGVTQSPTHLIKTRGQQVTLRCSSQSGHNTVSWYQQALGQGPQFIFQYYREEENGRGNFPPRFSGLQFPNYSSELNVNALELDDSALYLCASGFGAGTVNTEAFFGQGTRLTVV.

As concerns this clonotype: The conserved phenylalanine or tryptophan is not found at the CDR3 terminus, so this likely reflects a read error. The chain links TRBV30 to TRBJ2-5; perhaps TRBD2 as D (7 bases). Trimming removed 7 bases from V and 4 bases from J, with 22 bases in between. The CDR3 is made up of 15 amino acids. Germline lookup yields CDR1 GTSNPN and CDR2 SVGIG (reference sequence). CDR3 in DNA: TGTGCCTCGAACCCAAGCGGGACATTCGGAGAGACCCAGTACTCC. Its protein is CASNPSGTFGETQYS.

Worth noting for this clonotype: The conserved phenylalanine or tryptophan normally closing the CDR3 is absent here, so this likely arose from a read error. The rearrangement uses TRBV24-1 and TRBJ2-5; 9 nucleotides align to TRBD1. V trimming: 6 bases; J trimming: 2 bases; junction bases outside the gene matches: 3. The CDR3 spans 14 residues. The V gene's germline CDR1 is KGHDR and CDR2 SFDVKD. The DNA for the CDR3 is TGTGCCACCAGTTCGGGACAGGGTCAAGAGACCCAGTACTCC. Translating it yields CATSSGQGQETQYS.

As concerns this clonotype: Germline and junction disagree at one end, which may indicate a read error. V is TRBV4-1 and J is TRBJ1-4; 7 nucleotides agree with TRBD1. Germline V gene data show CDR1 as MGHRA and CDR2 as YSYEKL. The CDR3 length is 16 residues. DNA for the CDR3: TGCGCCAGCACCCAAGGGCCGGAGACAGGGACACAAAAACTGTTTTTT. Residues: CASTQGPETGTQKLFF.

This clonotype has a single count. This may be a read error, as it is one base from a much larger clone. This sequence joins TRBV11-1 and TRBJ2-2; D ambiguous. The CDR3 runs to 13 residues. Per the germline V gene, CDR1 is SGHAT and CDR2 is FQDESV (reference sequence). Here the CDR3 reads CPSSFWDTGELFF. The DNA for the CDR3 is TGTCCCAGCAGCTTTTGGGACACCGGGGAGCTGTTTTTT.

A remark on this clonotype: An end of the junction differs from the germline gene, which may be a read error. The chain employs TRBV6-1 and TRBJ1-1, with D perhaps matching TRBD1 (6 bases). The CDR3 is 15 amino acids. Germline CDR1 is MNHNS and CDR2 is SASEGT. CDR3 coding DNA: TGTGTCAGCAGCAGTTCAAGTATAGGGGGCACTGAAGCTTTCTTT. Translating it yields CVSSSSSIGGTEAFF.